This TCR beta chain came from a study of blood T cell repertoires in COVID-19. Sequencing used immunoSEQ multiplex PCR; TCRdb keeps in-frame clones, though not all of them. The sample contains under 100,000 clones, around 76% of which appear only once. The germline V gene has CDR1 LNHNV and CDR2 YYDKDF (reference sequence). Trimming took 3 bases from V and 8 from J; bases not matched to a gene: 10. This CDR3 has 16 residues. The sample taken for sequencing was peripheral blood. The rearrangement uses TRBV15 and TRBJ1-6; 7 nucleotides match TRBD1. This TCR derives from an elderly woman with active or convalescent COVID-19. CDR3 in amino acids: CATSRTKTGVDSPLHF. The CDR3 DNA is TGTGCCACCAGCAGGACTAAAACAGGGGTTGATTCACCCCTCCACTTT.